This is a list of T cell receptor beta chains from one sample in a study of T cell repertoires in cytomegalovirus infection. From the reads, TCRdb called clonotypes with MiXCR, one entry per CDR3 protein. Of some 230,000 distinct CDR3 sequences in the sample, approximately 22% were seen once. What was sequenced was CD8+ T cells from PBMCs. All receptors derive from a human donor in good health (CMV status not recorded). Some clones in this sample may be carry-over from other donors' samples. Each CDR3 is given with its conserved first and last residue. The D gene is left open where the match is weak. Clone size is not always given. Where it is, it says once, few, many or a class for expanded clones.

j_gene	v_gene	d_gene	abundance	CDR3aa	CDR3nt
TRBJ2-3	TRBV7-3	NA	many	CASSLTSASTDTQYF	TGTGCCAGCAGCTTAACTAGCGCCAGCACAGATACGCAGTATTTT
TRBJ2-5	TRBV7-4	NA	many	CASSHNPRQGQETQYF	TGTGCCAGCAGCCACAACCCCAGACAAGGACAAGAGACCCAGTACTTC
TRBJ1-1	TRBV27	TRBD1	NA	CASSLYRGGTEAFF	TGTGCCAGCAGTTTATACAGGGGAGGCACTGAAGCTTTCTTT
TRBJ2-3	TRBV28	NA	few	CASSYGPLATDTQYF	TGTGCCAGCAGTTACGGCCCTTTAGCCACAGATACGCAGTATTTT
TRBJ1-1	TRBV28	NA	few	CASSFPAAVETEAFF	TGTGCCAGCAGTTTCCCCGCGGCGGTGGAGACTGAAGCTTTCTTT
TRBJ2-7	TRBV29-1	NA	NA	CSVDSGPAPSYEQYF	TGCAGCGTTGACTCCGGGCCGGCCCCCTCTTACGAGCAGTACTTC
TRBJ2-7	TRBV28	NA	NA	CASRLRVTTYEQYF	TGTGCCAGCAGGCTCAGGGTGACTACCTACGAGCAGTACTTC
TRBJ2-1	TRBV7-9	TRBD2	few	CASSLEGGVYNEQFF	TGTGCCAGCAGCCTTGAGGGAGGGGTATACAATGAGCAGTTCTTC
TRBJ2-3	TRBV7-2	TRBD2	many	CASSNPGGYESTDTQYF	TGTGCCAGCAGCAACCCGGGAGGCTACGAAAGCACAGATACGCAGTATTTT
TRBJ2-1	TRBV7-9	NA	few	CASSLAPVAYNEQFF	TGTGCCAGCAGCTTAGCTCCAGTAGCCTACAATGAGCAGTTCTTC